The clone carrying this TCR beta chain appeared a few times. Germline loops: CDR1 DFQATT, CDR2 SNEGSKA (reference sequence). This CDR3 region has 15 residues. V shed 0 bases, J shed 6 bases, and the junction held 9 bases outside the gene matches. In TCRdb, the RT-PCR reads were re-called with MiXCR into one record per CDR3 protein. Among almost 700,000 distinct CDR3 sequences listed, 13% to 15% were seen once. This clonotype originated in a female donor in good health, serving as a healthy control. Sequenced material: memory CD4+ T cells from blood. The chain carries TRBV20-1 and TRBJ2-3, with TRBD2 identical over 7 bases. This CDR3 reads CSARDGSGGSDTQYF. Written as DNA, the CDR3 is TGCAGTGCTAGAGATGGGAGCGGCGGGAGCGATACGCAGTATTTT.